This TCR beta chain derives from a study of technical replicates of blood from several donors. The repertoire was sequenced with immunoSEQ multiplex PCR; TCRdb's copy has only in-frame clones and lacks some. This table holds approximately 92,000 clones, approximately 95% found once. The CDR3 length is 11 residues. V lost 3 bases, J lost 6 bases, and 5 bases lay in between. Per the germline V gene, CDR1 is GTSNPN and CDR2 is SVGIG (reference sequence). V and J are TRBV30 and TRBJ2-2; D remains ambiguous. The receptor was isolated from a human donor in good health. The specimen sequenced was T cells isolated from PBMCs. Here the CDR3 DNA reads TGTGCCTGGAGAGCGTCCGGGGAGCTGTTTTTT. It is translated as CAWRASGELFF.